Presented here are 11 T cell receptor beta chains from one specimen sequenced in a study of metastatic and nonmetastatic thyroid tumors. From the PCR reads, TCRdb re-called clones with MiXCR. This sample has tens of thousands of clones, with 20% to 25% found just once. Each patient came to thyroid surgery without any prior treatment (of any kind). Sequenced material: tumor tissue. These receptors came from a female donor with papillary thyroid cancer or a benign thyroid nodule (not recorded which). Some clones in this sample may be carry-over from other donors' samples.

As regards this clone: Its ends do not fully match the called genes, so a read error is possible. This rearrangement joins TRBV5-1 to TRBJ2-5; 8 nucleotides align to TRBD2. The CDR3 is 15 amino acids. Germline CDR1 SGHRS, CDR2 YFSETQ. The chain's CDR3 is CASSLGIAGRETKYF. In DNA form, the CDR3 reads TGCGCCAGCAGCTTGGGAATAGCGGGACGAGAGACCAAGTACTTC.

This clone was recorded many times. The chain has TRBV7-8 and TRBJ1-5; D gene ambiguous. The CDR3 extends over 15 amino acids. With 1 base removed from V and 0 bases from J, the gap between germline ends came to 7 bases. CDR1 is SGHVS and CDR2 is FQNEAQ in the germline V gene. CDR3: CASSLGQSSNQPQHF. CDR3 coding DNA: TGTGCCAGCAGCTTAGGGCAGAGTAGCAATCAGCCCCAGCATTTT.

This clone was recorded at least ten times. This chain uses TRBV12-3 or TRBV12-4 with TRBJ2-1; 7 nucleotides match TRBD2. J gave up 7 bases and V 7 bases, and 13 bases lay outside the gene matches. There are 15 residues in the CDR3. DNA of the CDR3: TGTGCCAGCACTTCACAGCGGGGAGGTGGGAATGAGCAGTTCTTC. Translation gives CASTSQRGGGNEQFF.

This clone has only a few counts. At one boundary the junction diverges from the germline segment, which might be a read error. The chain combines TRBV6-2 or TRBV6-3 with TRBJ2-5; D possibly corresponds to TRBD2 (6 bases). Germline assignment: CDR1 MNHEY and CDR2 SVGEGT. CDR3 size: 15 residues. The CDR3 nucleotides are TGTGACAGCAGTGCCAATAGCGCTGGGGGGAAGACCCAGTACTTC. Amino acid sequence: CDSSANSAGGKTQYF.

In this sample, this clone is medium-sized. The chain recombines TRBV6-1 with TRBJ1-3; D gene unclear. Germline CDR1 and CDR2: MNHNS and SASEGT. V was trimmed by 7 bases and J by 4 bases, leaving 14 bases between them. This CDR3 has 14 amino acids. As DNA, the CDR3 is TGTGCCAGCACTCGAGATCCTCGGGGAAACACCATATATTTT. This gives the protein CASTRDPRGNTIYF.

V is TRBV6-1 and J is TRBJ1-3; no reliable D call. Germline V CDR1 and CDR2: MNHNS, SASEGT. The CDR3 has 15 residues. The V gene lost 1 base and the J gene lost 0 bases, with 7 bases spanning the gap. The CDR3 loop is CASSEGPSSGNTIYF. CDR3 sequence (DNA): TGTGCCAGCAGTGAAGGGCCCAGCTCTGGAAACACCATATATTTT.

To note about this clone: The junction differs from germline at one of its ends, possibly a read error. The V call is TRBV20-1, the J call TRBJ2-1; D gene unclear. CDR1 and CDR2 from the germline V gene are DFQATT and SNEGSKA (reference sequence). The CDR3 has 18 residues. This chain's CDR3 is CSARVPSLGLLYANDQFF. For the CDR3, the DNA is TGCAGTGCTAGAGTTCCTTCTTTGGGTTTACTTTATGCGAATGATCAGTTCTTC.

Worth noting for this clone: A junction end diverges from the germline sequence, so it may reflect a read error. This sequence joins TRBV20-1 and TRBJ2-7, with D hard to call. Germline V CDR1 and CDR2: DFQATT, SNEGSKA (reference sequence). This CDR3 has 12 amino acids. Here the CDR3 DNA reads TGCAGTGCTAGAGATCTCAGTTACGAACAGTACTTC. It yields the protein CSARDLSYEQYF.

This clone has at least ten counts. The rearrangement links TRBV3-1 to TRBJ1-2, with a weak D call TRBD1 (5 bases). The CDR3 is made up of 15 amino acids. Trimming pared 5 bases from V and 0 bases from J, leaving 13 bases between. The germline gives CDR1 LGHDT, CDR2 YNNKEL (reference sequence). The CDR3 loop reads CASSTLGVTNYGYTF. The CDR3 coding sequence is TGTGCCAGCAGCACGTTGGGGGTCACTAACTATGGCTACACCTTC.

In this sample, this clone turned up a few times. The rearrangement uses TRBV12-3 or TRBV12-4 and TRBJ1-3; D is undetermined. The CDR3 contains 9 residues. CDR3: CGRGNTIYF. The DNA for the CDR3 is TGTGGCAGGGGAAACACCATATATTTT.

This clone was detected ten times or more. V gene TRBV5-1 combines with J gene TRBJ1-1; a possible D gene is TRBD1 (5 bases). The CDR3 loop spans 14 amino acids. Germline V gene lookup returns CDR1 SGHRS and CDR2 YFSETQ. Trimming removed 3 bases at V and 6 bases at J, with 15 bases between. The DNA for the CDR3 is TGCGCCAGCAGCTGGGGGACCTACCAAGCTGAAGCTTTCTTT. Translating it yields CASSWGTYQAEAFF.